These 24 T cell receptor beta chains share one sample of origin, sequenced in a study of CD8+CD57+ T cells in acquired aplastic anemia. Sequencing involved patients with CD8+CD57+ cell expansion previously shown by flow cytometry. Genomic DNA, serving as template, underwent TCR beta VDJ and CDR3 profiling. In TCRdb, the reads were re-called with MiXCR into one record per CDR3 protein. The repertoire has roughly 500,000 distinct CDR3 sequences, around 32% of them found once; the top ten carry roughly 0.8%. Sequencing was performed on sorted CD4+, CD8+, or CD8+CD57+ T cells (not recorded which) from PBMCs. The receptor set was obtained from a human donor with aplastic anemia.

The chain uses TRBV6-1 and TRBJ2-7; a possible D gene is TRBD1 (6 bases). The V and J ends lost 0 bases and 6 bases respectively, with 12 bases between them. The CDR3 extends over 14 amino acids. In germline, CDR1 is MNHNS, CDR2 SASEGT. The CDR3 nucleotides are TGTGCCAGCAGTGAAGCCGTCAGGGGACGCGAGCAGTACTTC. It yields the protein CASSEAVRGREQYF.

V and J are TRBV14 and TRBJ2-3; D might be TRBD2 (5 bases). This CDR3 has 14 residues. Germline CDR1 and CDR2: SGHDN and FVKESK. The V and J ends lost 8 bases and 3 bases respectively, with 15 bases between them. The DNA for the CDR3 is TGTGCCAGCTCAACGTGGGAGTATACAGATACGCAGTATTTT. Its protein is CASSTWEYTDTQYF. The entire variable domain, with the rest obtained from reference TRBV14 and TRBJ2-3, is as follows: EAGVTQFPSHSVIEKGQTVTLRCDPISGHDNLYWYRRVMGKEIKFLLHFVKESKQDESGMPNNRFLAERTGGTYSTLKVQPAELEDSGVYFCASSTWEYTDTQYFGPGTRLTVL.

The sample holds many counts of this clonotype. The chain carries TRBV19 and TRBJ1-2; TRBD1 aligns across 10 bases. This CDR3 region has 15 residues. Germline CDR1 and CDR2: LNHDA and SQIVND (reference sequence). With V trimmed by 5 bases and J by 5 bases, 8 bases remained unmatched. The CDR3 protein is CASSFLGTGAYGYTF. CDR3 sequence (DNA): TGTGCCAGTAGTTTCCTAGGGACAGGGGCTTATGGCTACACCTTC. Looking up the rest from reference TRBV19 and TRBJ1-2 gives the full variable domain: DGGITQSPKYLFRKEGQNVTLSCEQNLNHDAMYWYRQDPGQGLRLIYYSQIVNDFQKGDIAEGYSVSREKKESFPLTVTSAQKNPTAFYLCASSFLGTGAYGYTFGSGTRLTVV.

V usage is TRBV24-1 and J usage is TRBJ1-5; 7 positions agree with TRBD1. In germline, CDR1 is KGHDR, CDR2 SFDVKD. V lost 7 bases, J lost 1 base, and 3 bases stayed unmatched. CDR3 size: 14 residues. In DNA form, the CDR3 reads TGTGCCACCAGACCACAGGGGAGCAATCAGCCCCAGCATTTT. Amino acids: CATRPQGSNQPQHF.

This clonotype has a count of ten or more. The V call is TRBV7-2, the J call TRBJ2-3; D unresolved. Trimming removed 3 bases from V and 5 bases from J, with 6 bases in between. The CDR3 has 12 amino acids. CDR1 SGHTA and CDR2 FQGNSA come from the germline V gene. This CDR3 is CASSLMRDTQYF. The CDR3 bases are TGTGCCAGCAGCTTGATGAGAGATACGCAGTATTTT.

This clonotype was observed at least ten times. The chain combines TRBV24-1 with TRBJ1-2; D uncertain. Germline-derived CDR1 and CDR2 are KGHDR and SFDVKD. This CDR3 spans 13 amino acids. V was pared by 2 bases and J by 4 bases, with 7 bases between. The chain's CDR3 is CATSDSGSYGYTF. CDR3 bases: TGTGCCACCAGTGATTCGGGGTCCTATGGCTACACCTTC.

In its sample, this clonotype was seen many times. The chain employs TRBV10-1 and TRBJ1-6; the D gene is possibly TRBD1 (5 bases). The CDR3 runs 16 residues. CDR1 and CDR2 (germline): WNHNN, SYGVQD (reference sequence). Trimming pared 2 bases from V and 7 bases from J, leaving 15 bases between. DNA of the CDR3: TGCGCCAGCAGTGAGGCCCAGGGTTCGGGAAATTCACCCCTCCACTTT. Translating it yields CASSEAQGSGNSPLHF.

In its sample, this clonotype was seen many times. V is TRBV2 and J is TRBJ2-6; TRBD1 matches 12 bases. The V gene's germline CDR1 is SNHLY and CDR2 FYNNEI. J gave up 4 bases and V 6 bases, and 4 bases lay outside the gene matches. This CDR3 has 16 amino acids. The CDR3 sequence is CASSRDRGPGANVLTF. DNA for the CDR3: TGTGCCAGCAGCCGGGACAGGGGGCCCGGGGCCAACGTCCTGACTTTC.

This clonotype showed up many times. V usage is TRBV20-1 and J usage is TRBJ2-7; 13 nucleotides agree with TRBD2. Trimming took 1 base from V and 4 from J; bases not matched to a gene: 1. Germline V gene data show CDR1 as DFQATT and CDR2 as SNEGSKA (reference sequence). The CDR3 consists of 14 residues. CDR3 in amino acids: CSARVTSGRYEQYF. In DNA form, the CDR3 reads TGCAGTGCTAGAGTGACTAGCGGGAGGTACGAGCAGTACTTC.

This clonotype was observed many times. V and J are TRBV7-2 and TRBJ2-5; TRBD2 aligns across 12 bases. The J segment lost 4 bases and the V segment lost 6 bases, leaving 3 bases of the junction unmatched. The germline gives CDR1 SGHTA, CDR2 FQGNSA. This CDR3 region has 14 residues. This chain's CDR3 is CASSWGLAGETQYF. As DNA, the CDR3 is TGTGCCAGCAGTTGGGGACTAGCGGGAGAGACCCAGTACTTC.

V is TRBV11-1 and J is TRBJ1-6; tentatively, D is TRBD1 (5 bases). Trimming removed 3 bases at V and 7 bases at J, with 16 bases between. The CDR3 runs to 16 residues. Germline V gives CDR1 SGHAT, CDR2 FQDESV (reference sequence). The CDR3 sequence: CASSFQYGEGNSPLHF. The CDR3 DNA reads as TGTGCCAGCAGCTTTCAGTACGGCGAGGGGAATTCACCCCTCCACTTT.

This clonotype has ten or more counts. The chain has TRBV15 and TRBJ1-3; a weak D match, TRBD1 (6 bases). Germline CDR1 is LNHNV and CDR2 is YYDKDF (reference sequence). Trimming removed 0 bases at V and 4 bases at J, with 13 bases between. This CDR3 spans 16 amino acids. In DNA, the CDR3 is TGTGCCACCAGCAGAGATCCCACAGGGAGGGGAAACACCATATATTTT. Its protein is CATSRDPTGRGNTIYF. Looking up the rest from reference TRBV15 and TRBJ1-3 gives the full variable domain: DAMVIQNPRYQVTQFGKPVTLSCSQTLNHNVMYWYQQKSSQAPKLLFHYYDKDFNNEADTPDNFQSRRPNTSFCFLDIRSPGLGDTAMYLCATSRDPTGRGNTIYFGEGSWLTVV.

The V gene is TRBV14, the J gene TRBJ2-4; 8 bases match TRBD2. There are 14 residues in the CDR3. The V gene's germline CDR1 is SGHDN and CDR2 FVKESK. Trimming cost V 2 bases and J 8 bases; bases outside gene matches: 5. The CDR3 sequence is CASSQSDGRDIQYF. CDR3 bases: TGTGCCAGCAGCCAATCTGACGGGAGGGACATTCAGTACTTC.

This clonotype came up a few times. J is TRBJ2-2 and V is TRBV10-1; TRBD2 matches at 8 bases. This CDR3 is built from 16 residues. CDR1 WNHNN and CDR2 SYGVQD come from the germline V gene (reference sequence). Trimming took 0 bases from V and 2 from J; bases not matched to a gene: 2. In nucleotides, the CDR3 is TGCGCCAGCAGTGAGTCGCGGGGGGCAAACACCGGGGAGCTGTTTTTT. This gives the protein CASSESRGANTGELFF.

About this clonotype itself: This may arise from a read error, as a much more abundant clone is one base away. The chain recombines TRBV14 with TRBJ1-2; D unclear. Germline CDR1 is SGHDN and CDR2 is FVKESK. The V gene lost 4 bases and the J gene lost 8 bases, with 11 bases spanning the gap. The CDR3 is 12 amino acids. The CDR3 protein is CASSLDPGGYTF. The CDR3 DNA follows: TGTGCCAGCAGCCTCGATCCGGGGGGCTACACCTTC.

This clonotype was counted only a few times. The V gene is TRBV19, the J gene TRBJ2-3; 9 nucleotides agree with TRBD2. Germline V gene data show CDR1 as LNHDA and CDR2 as SQIVND (reference sequence). The ends lost 3 bases at V and 1 base at J; junction bases unmatched: 5. CDR3 length: 16 residues. Here the CDR3 reads CASSILAGSGTDTQYF. The CDR3 coding sequence is TGTGCCAGTAGTATCCTAGCGGGATCTGGCACAGATACGCAGTATTTT.

Details on this clonotype: This may come from a read error, since a much larger clone is one base off. Since no conserved phenylalanine or tryptophan closes the CDR3, a read error is the likely cause. The chain is built from TRBV7-2 and TRBJ1-5, with a tentative D call TRBD1 (5 bases). The germline gives CDR1 SGHTA, CDR2 FQGNSA. Trimming pared 5 bases from V and 5 bases from J, leaving 13 bases between. The CDR3 covers 14 residues. This chain's CDR3 is CASSPLGGDQPQHC. CDR3 DNA: TGTGCCAGCAGCCCCCTTGGGGGGGATCAGCCCCAGCATTGT.

The chain uses TRBV11-2 and TRBJ2-7; D remains unclear. The CDR3 has 14 residues. V dropped 9 bases and J dropped 2 bases, with 17 bases sitting between them. CDR1 is SGHAT and CDR2 is FQNNGV in the germline V gene. The CDR3 here is CASSRLMGTYEQYF. CDR3 bases: TGTGCCAGTAGTCGGCTAATGGGAACCTACGAGCAGTACTTC. Filled out from reference TRBV11-2 and TRBJ2-7, the complete variable domain reads EAGVAQSPRYKIIEKRQSVAFWCNPISGHATLYWYQQILGQGPKLLIQFQNNGVVDDSQLPKDRFSAERLKGVDSTLKIQPAKLEDSAVYLCASSRLMGTYEQYFGPGTRLTVT.

The chain uses TRBV19 and TRBJ2-2; D not resolved. Germline CDR1 reads LNHDA; CDR2 reads SQIVND (reference sequence). V lost 5 bases to trimming and J lost 8 bases, with 9 bases between them. The CDR3 consists of 12 residues. The CDR3 sequence is CASSVNPGELFF. The CDR3 DNA reads as TGTGCCAGTAGTGTAAATCCAGGGGAGCTGTTTTTT.

In this sample, this clonotype turned up a few times. The chain employs TRBV12-5 and TRBJ1-2; D may be TRBD1 (6 bases). Per germline, CDR1 LGHNT and CDR2 FRNRAP. Trimming shortened V by 2 bases and J by 4 bases, and 11 bases separated the two germline ends. CDR3 length equals 14 residues. The CDR3 loop reads CASGLQGLAYGYTF. The CDR3 nucleotides read TGTGCTAGTGGTTTGCAGGGGCTAGCCTATGGCTACACCTTC.

The CDR3 protein is CASSLALGFSEAFF. In DNA form, the CDR3 reads TGCGCCAGCAGCTTGGCCTTGGGGTTCTCTGAAGCTTTCTTT. This sequence joins TRBV5-1 and TRBJ1-1; no clear D. The CDR3 covers 14 residues. The germline CDR1 and CDR2 sequences are SGHRS and YFSETQ. V lost 0 bases and J 6 bases, leaving 12 bases between the germline ends.

This clonotype was counted only a few times. The rearrangement links TRBV3-1 to TRBJ2-3; D is possibly TRBD2 (5 bases). The V and J ends lost 1 base and 5 bases respectively, with 16 bases between them. The CDR3 is 16 amino acids. The germline V gene encodes CDR1 LGHDT and CDR2 YNNKEL (reference sequence). In DNA form, the CDR3 reads TGTGCCAGCAGCCAAGGCAGTCGGGCGGACTTAGATACGCAGTATTTT. Translation gives CASSQGSRADLDTQYF.

This clonotype has at least ten counts. V is TRBV29-1 and J is TRBJ1-2; a weak D match, TRBD1 (6 bases). This CDR3 is built from 13 residues. CDR1 is SQVTM, CDR2 ANQGSEA, per germline. V was shortened by 7 bases and J by 0 bases, with 12 bases between the two germline ends. The CDR3 DNA is TGCAGCGACCGGGACACCGCTAACTATGGCTACACCTTC. It codes for CSDRDTANYGYTF.

The chain combines TRBV10-3 with TRBJ1-1; weak D call: TRBD1 (5 bases). This CDR3 has 13 amino acids. The ends were cut back, 0 bases at V and 4 bases at J, with 6 bases in the middle. The germline V gene encodes CDR1 ENHRY and CDR2 SYGVKD. CDR3 protein: CAISESGGTEAFF. The CDR3 nucleotides read TGTGCCATCAGTGAGTCGGGGGGCACTGAAGCTTTCTTT.